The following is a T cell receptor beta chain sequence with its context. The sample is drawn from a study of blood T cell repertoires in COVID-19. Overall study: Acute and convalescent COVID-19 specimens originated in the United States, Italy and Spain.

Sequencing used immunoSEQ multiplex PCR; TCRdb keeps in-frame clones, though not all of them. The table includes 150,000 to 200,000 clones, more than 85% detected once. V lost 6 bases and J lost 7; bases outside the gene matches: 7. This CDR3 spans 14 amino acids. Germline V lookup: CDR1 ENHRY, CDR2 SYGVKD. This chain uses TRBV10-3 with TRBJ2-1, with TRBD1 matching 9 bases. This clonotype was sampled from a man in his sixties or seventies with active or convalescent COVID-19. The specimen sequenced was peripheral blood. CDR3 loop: CAIRAGTGFNEQFF. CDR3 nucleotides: TGTGCCATCAGGGCCGGGACAGGGTTTAATGAGCAGTTCTTC.